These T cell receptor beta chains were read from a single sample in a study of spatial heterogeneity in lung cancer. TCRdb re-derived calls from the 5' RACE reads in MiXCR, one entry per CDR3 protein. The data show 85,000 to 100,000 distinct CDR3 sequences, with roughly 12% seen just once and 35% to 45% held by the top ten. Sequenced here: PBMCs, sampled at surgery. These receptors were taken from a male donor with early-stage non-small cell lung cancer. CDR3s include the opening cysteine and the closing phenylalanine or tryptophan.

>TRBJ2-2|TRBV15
CATSRTSGSRNTGELFF
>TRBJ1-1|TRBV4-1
CASRGGTEAFF
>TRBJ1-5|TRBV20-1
CSAQGLNQPQHF
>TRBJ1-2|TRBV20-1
CSARQSENYGYTF
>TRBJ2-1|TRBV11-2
CASSLEPSNEQFF
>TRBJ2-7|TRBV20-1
CSARGGGSSYEQYF
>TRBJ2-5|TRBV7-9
CASSLVDYLPTGVKETQYF
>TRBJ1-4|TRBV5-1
CASSRTGSVEKLFF
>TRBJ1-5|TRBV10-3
CAISTDRASQPQHF
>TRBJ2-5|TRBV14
CASSQGGAWQETQYF
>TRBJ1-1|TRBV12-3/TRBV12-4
CASSIAGVSNTEAFF
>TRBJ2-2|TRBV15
CATSRDRGGFTGELFF
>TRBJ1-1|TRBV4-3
CASSHGPVSGEAFF
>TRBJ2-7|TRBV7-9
CASSKGVLALTYEQYF
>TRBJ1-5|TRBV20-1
CSASPGTGRWQPQHF
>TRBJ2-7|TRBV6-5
CASIPGVIYEQYF
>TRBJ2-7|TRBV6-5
CASSYTRQGEQYF
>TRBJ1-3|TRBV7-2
CASSLGTGGSGNTIYF
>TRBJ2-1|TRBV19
CASSGRTGGFYNEQFF
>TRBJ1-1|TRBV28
CAIDGRNTEAFF
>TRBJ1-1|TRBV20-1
CSAAQPNTEAFF
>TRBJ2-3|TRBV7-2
CASSLKGRGDTQYF
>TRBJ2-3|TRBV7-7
CASSLGTGATDTQYF